This T cell receptor beta chain came from a study of regulatory dendritic cells for organ transplantation. Assay: immunoSEQ multiplex PCR; the TCRdb copy retains only in-frame clones and omits some. Among some 35,000 clones, about 89% were seen once, and the ten largest hold under 0.075%. The receptor was isolated from a human donor in good health. Material for sequencing was naive CD4+ T cells from blood. Subset indicated: CD45RA+ naive T cells.

CDR3 bases: TGTGCCAGCAGCTTATTGGCGCACTCCAAAAACATTCAGTACTTC. It translates to CASSLLAHSKNIQYF. The chain couples TRBV7-8 to TRBJ2-4; D uncertain. V dropped 2 bases and J dropped 2 bases, with 10 bases sitting between them. The CDR3 has 15 residues. CDR1 is SGHVS, CDR2 FQNEAQ, per germline.